The rows below give T cell receptor beta chains drawn from one sample of a study of cytomegalovirus exposure and HLA in healthy donors. Using immunoSEQ multiplex PCR, the repertoire was profiled, and TCRdb retains in-frame clones only, with some absent. The sample records approximately 170,000 clones, 73% being singletons. The sample consisted of PBMCs. These receptors were taken from a woman under 30 in good health and CMV-seropositive. Each CDR3 is given with its conserved first and last residue.

TRBJ2-1 TRBV14 16 CASSPRRTSGGNEQFF
TRBJ2-7 TRBV6-5 14 CASSYGTGVYEQYF
TRBJ2-4 TRBV4-1 14 CASSQVTQVGIQYF
TRBJ2-3 TRBV14 16 CASSQGQRGYTDTQYF
TRBJ1-4 TRBV19 13 CASSVRGSEKLFF
TRBJ2-2 TRBV9 16 CASSVAGLAGTGELFF
TRBJ2-1 TRBV7-3 15 CASSLSYSSYNEQFF
TRBJ1-5 TRBV2 14 CASRETGGTQPQHF
TRBJ2-3 TRBV2 19 CASSAASGGGTTSTDTQYF
TRBJ2-7 TRBV6-5 11 CAAYPTGEQYF
TRBJ1-3 TRBV6-6 16 CASSYGAQSSGNTIYF
TRBJ2-7 TRBV18 14 CASSPGEGPYEQYF
TRBJ1-1 TRBV7-7 15 CASSLAGRENTEAFF
TRBJ2-7 TRBV7-2 14 CASSLSRSSYEQYF
TRBJ1-5 TRBV6-1 13 CASSAQGTQPQHF
TRBJ2-1 TRBV5-4 14 CASSQGQGGAEQFF
TRBJ1-2 TRBV7-9 18 CASSSPRDRPSEDYGYTF
TRBJ1-2 TRBV28 15 CASGSPGQHNYGYTF
TRBJ1-1 TRBV7-2 16 CASSFRSSDDGTEAFF
TRBJ2-1 TRBV7-2 16 CASSLLGLAGDNEQFF
TRBJ2-1 TRBV2 16 CASSGSGGTSYNEQFF
TRBJ2-1 TRBV5-1 17 CASSSGTSGGARNEQFF
TRBJ2-7 TRBV18 12 CASSPASYEQYF
TRBJ1-2 TRBV28 14 CASRIRDRTYGYTF
TRBJ2-5 TRBV9 15 CASSATSGGAETQYF
TRBJ1-1 TRBV5-1 16 CASSLETGKGNTEAFF
TRBJ2-1 TRBV9 13 CASSSLGDNEQFF
TRBJ1-6 TRBV7-2 15 CASSSRDRVNSPLHF
TRBJ1-1 TRBV7-9 18 CASSSRPLGGLMNTEAFF
TRBJ2-7 TRBV29-1 13 CSVEDSGGVEQYF
TRBJ1-2 TRBV28 14 CASSYTQGVNGYTF
TRBJ1-4 TRBV15 14 CATSRRGSHGELFF
TRBJ2-7 TRBV5-1 14 CASSPGGARYEQYF
TRBJ1-1 TRBV5-5 15 CASSLGGTLNTEAFF
TRBJ2-2 TRBV4-3 19 CASSQAWELAGVRTGELFF
TRBJ2-1 TRBV21-1 19 CASRLCLLLNRGGDNEQFF
TRBJ2-2 TRBV5-1 16 CASSLVGQANTGELFF
TRBJ2-5 TRBV10-3 13 CAISEVAQETQYF
TRBJ1-6 TRBV18 14 CASSLLQPDSPLHF
TRBJ1-6 TRBV2 15 CASSEAPDSNSPLHF
TRBJ1-1 TRBV4-1 13 CASSQAGITEAFF
TRBJ2-7 TRBV7-2 15 CASSLERGRTYEQYF